This entry lists 5 T cell receptor beta chains sequenced from one sample in a study of PD-1 blockade in classical Hodgkin lymphoma. Described time point: cycle 4 day 1 (C4D1), after 5 to 7 weeks of nivolumab. Brentuximab vedotin exposure varied, and every patient relapsed after autologous stem cell transplantation. Using immunoSEQ multiplex PCR, the repertoire was profiled, and TCRdb retains in-frame clones only, with some absent. The sample lists more than 15,000 clones, 83% occurring once. The sequencing here drew on peripheral blood mononuclear cells (PBMCs), taken before the fourth cycle of nivolumab. The receptors come from a human donor with classical Hodgkin lymphoma.

The genes are TRBV7-9 and TRBJ2-1, with TRBD1 identical over 9 bases. Germline V CDR1 and CDR2: SEHNR, FQNEAQ (reference sequence). The CDR3 has 15 amino acids. Losses at the gene ends were 5 bases for V and 3 bases for J; bases not matched to a gene: 5. As DNA, the CDR3 is TGTGCCAGCAGCCTCCGACAGGGGGACTACAATGAGCAGTTCTTC. Encoded protein: CASSLRQGDYNEQFF. The variable domain in full, completed from reference TRBV7-9 and TRBJ2-1, reads DTGVSQNPRHKITKRGQNVTFRCDPISEHNRLYWYRQTLGQGPEFLTYFQNEAQLEKSRLLSDRFSAERPKGSFSTLEIQRTEQGDSAMYLCASSLRQGDYNEQFFGPGTRLTVL.

This chain links TRBV4-3 with TRBJ2-2, with 7 bases fitting TRBD2. This CDR3 comprises 17 residues. After removal of 2 bases from V and 5 bases from J, the junction contained 11 bases not matched to a gene. In germline, CDR1 is LGHNA, CDR2 YSLEER. CDR3 region: CASSQPPSGGVTGELFF. The CDR3 DNA sequence: TGCGCCAGCAGCCAACCCCCCTCGGGGGGTGTAACCGGGGAGCTGTTTTTT.

V gene TRBV19 combines with J gene TRBJ1-2; tentatively, D is TRBD1 (6 bases). The germline gives CDR1 LNHDA, CDR2 SQIVND (reference sequence). Trimming removed 3 bases at V and 4 bases at J, with 15 bases between. This CDR3 spans 15 amino acids. The CDR3 is CASSILPTGPYGYTF. The CDR3 DNA is TGTGCCAGTAGTATCCTTCCTACAGGGCCCTATGGCTACACCTTC.

This sequence joins TRBV2 and TRBJ1-5; D remains unclear. CDR1 is SNHLY and CDR2 is FYNNEI in the germline V gene. The CDR3 has 15 residues. With 4 bases removed from V and 0 bases from J, the gap between germline ends came to 10 bases. This chain's CDR3 is CASSGPSHSNQPQHF. CDR3 sequence (DNA): TGTGCCAGCAGTGGTCCGAGCCATAGCAATCAGCCCCAGCATTTT.

The chain links TRBV5-1 to TRBJ2-7; D possibly corresponds to TRBD2 (6 bases). Germline CDR1 reads SGHRS; CDR2 reads YFSETQ. CDR3 length: 14 residues. V shed 0 bases and J shed 2 bases, with 9 bases lying between them. The CDR3 is CASSLVGGTYEQYF. The CDR3 DNA reads TGCGCCAGCAGCTTGGTTGGCGGGACCTACGAGCAGTACTTC.